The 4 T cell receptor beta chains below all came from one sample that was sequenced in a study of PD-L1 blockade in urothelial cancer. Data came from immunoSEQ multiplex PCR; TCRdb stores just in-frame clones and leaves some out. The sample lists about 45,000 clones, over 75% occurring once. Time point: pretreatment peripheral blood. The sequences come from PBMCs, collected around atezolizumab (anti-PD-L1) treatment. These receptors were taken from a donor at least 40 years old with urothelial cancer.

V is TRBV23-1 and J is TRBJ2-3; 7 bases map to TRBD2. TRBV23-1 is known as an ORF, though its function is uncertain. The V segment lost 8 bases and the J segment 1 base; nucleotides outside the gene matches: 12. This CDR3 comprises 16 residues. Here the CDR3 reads CASSLGEGRGTDTQYF. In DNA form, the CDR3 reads TGCGCCAGCTCCCTCGGGGAGGGACGGGGCACAGATACGCAGTATTTT.

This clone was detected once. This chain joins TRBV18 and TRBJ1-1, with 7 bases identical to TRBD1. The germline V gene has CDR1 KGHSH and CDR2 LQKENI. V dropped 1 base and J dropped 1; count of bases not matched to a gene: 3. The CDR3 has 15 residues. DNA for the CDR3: TGTGCCAGCTCACCACGGGACAGACAGAACACTGAAGCTTTCTTT. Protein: CASSPRDRQNTEAFF.

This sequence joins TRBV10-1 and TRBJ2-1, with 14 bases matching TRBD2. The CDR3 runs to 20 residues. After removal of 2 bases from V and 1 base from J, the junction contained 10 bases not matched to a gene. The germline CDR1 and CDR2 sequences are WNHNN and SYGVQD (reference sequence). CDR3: CASSEGGLAGALVSYNEQFF. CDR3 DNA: TGCGCCAGCAGTGAGGGGGGACTAGCGGGAGCCCTAGTATCCTACAATGAGCAGTTCTTC.

The CDR3 DNA reads TGTGCCAGCAGTCTAGATCCACAACCCCCCAGGCAGTATTTT. Translated, it gives CASSLDPQPPRQYF. The rearrangement links TRBV6-6 to TRBJ2-3; unclear D gene. CDR3 length: 14 amino acids. Looked up from germline, CDR1 is MNHNY and CDR2 is SVGAGI (reference sequence). Trimming removed 5 bases from V and 11 bases from J, with 20 bases in between.